Shown below are 7 T cell receptor beta chains from a single sample sequenced in a study of CD8+ T cells in alopecia areata. Treatment denoted: oral pan-JAK inhibitor, 5-10 mg twice daily. Extraction and reverse transcription of RNA yielded cDNA as the sequencing template. TCRdb keeps only in-frame clones here, not all; method: immunoSEQ multiplex PCR. This table has more than 200,000 clones, roughly 40% appearing once. The sample in question was CD4+ T cells sorted from blood, obtained around week 37, from a patient treated with tofacitinib. These receptors all stem from a human donor with alopecia areata.

The rearrangement uses TRBV7-8 and TRBJ2-7; D not certain. The CDR3 spans 12 residues. Trimming left V 1 base short and J 9 bases short, with 10 bases between. From germline, CDR1 is SGHVS and CDR2 FQNEAQ. The CDR3 is CASSLDHPGQYF. CDR3 in DNA: TGTGCCAGCAGCTTAGATCACCCTGGGCAGTACTTC.

The chain couples TRBV10-3 to TRBJ2-6; the D gene is possibly TRBD2 (5 bases). Trimming removed 3 bases at V and 6 bases at J, with 15 bases between. Germline values: CDR1 ENHRY, CDR2 SYGVKD. CDR3 length: 16 amino acids. The CDR3 DNA reads TGTGCCATCAGTGAAAGGGAGCTAGTAACGGCCAACGTCCTGACTTTC. Its translation: CAISERELVTANVLTF.

This clone was seen at least ten times. The CDR3 nucleotides read TGTGCCAGCAGCTTAGGAACCCCCAGGGGCTCCTACGAGCAGTACTTC. This sequence encodes CASSLGTPRGSYEQYF. J is TRBJ2-7 and V is TRBV7-9; D possibly corresponds to TRBD1 (6 bases). Looked up from germline, CDR1 is SEHNR and CDR2 is FQNEAQ (reference sequence). V was shortened by 1 base and J by 0 bases, with 13 bases between the two germline ends. The CDR3 is 16 amino acids.

The chain has TRBV30 and TRBJ2-7; 7 bases fit TRBD2. The CDR3 totals 14 residues. Germline CDR1 GTSNPN, CDR2 SVGIG (reference sequence). The V gene end was trimmed by 0 bases and the J gene end by 3 bases; junction bases not matched to a gene: 5. CDR3 in amino acids: CAWSVSGMIYEQYF. DNA for the CDR3: TGTGCCTGGAGTGTGAGCGGGATGATCTACGAGCAGTACTTC.

The rearrangement links TRBV6-6 to TRBJ2-7, with TRBD1 matching 7 bases. V gave up 3 bases and J gave up 4 bases; unmatched junction bases: 12. The CDR3 is 16 residues long. Per the germline V gene, CDR1 is MNHNY and CDR2 is SVGAGI (reference sequence). CDR3 amino acids: CASSYLAGQAAYEQYF. The CDR3 DNA sequence: TGTGCCAGCAGTTATCTGGCTGGACAGGCTGCTTACGAGCAGTACTTC.

This clone turned up a few times. This sequence joins TRBV7-9 and TRBJ2-7, with 12 bases fitting TRBD2. This CDR3 has 15 amino acids. CDR1 and CDR2 from the germline V gene are SEHNR and FQNEAQ (reference sequence). Trimming at V came to 4 bases and at J to 7 bases, leaving 8 bases not matched to a gene. CDR3 bases: TGTGCCAGCAGCTCTAGCGGGAGGGCCTATCGAGAGCAGTACTTC. Translating gives CASSSSGRAYREQYF.

CDR3 in amino acids: CASSRDRSGNTIYF. In nucleotides, the CDR3 is TGTGCCAGCAGCCGGGACAGGTCGGGAAACACCATATATTTT. The chain is built from TRBV7-2 and TRBJ1-3; 8 nucleotides line up with TRBD1. J gave up 4 bases and V 5 bases, and 4 bases lay outside the gene matches. Per the germline V gene, CDR1 is SGHTA and CDR2 is FQGNSA. This CDR3 has 14 residues. The variable domain in full, completed from reference TRBV7-2 and TRBJ1-3, reads GAGVSQSPSNKVTEKGKDVELRCDPISGHTALYWYRQSLGQGLEFLIYFQGNSAPDKSGLPSDRFSAERTGGSVSTLTIQRTQQEDSAVYLCASSRDRSGNTIYFGEGSWLTVV.